These 25 T cell receptor beta chains were all obtained from the same sample, sequenced in a study of PD-L1 blockade in urothelial cancer. The repertoire was sequenced with immunoSEQ multiplex PCR; TCRdb's copy has only in-frame clones and lacks some. The data hold tens of thousands of clones, with 88% observed a single time. Time point defined: peripheral blood 6 weeks after treatment start. Here the sequenced sample was PBMCs, taken around atezolizumab (anti-PD-L1) treatment. All receptors derive from a man in his fifties or sixties with urothelial cancer.

The CDR3 here is CASSQAGNTGTSFPDTQYF. CDR3 DNA sequence: TGTGCCAGCAGCCAAGCGGGGAATACCGGGACTAGCTTTCCAGATACGCAGTATTTT. The chain links TRBV4-2 to TRBJ2-3; 9 bases align to TRBD2. Trimming at V came to 1 base and at J to 4 bases, leaving 15 bases not matched to a gene. CDR1 is LGHNA and CDR2 is YNFKEQ in the germline V gene. The CDR3 sequence is 19 residues long.

V gene TRBV25-1 combines with J gene TRBJ2-7; 9 nucleotides line up with TRBD2. In germline, CDR1 is MGHDK, CDR2 SYGVNS. The CDR3 consists of 13 residues. Trimming at V came to 6 bases and at J to 5 bases, leaving 5 bases not matched to a gene. CDR3 in DNA: TGTGCCAGCAGGGCTAGCGGGATCAACGAGCAGTACTTC. It encodes CASRASGINEQYF.

The chain recombines TRBV5-1 with TRBJ2-5, with 7 bases lining up with TRBD2. The germline V gene has CDR1 SGHRS and CDR2 YFSETQ. V was pared by 4 bases and J by 0 bases, with 12 bases of the junction left unmatched. The CDR3 covers 17 residues. CDR3 region: CASSPGSGTANQETQYF. The CDR3 DNA sequence: TGCGCCAGCAGCCCCGGCAGCGGGACTGCGAACCAAGAGACCCAGTACTTC.

The V and J genes are TRBV30 and TRBJ2-3; a weak D match, TRBD1 (8 bases). This CDR3 is built from 16 residues. Between the trimmed V and J ends, which lost 0 bases and 2 bases, there was a span of 15 bases. Looked up from germline, CDR1 is GTSNPN and CDR2 is SVGIG (reference sequence). This CDR3 is CAWSVEQGGDTDTQYF. The CDR3 DNA follows: TGTGCCTGGAGTGTAGAACAGGGGGGGGACACAGATACGCAGTATTTT. The whole variable domain, remainder taken from reference TRBV30 and TRBJ2-3, is SQTIHQWPATLVQPVGSPLSLECTVEGTSNPNLYWYRQAAGRGLQLLFYSVGIGQISSEVPQNLSASRPQDRQFILSSKKLLLSDSGFYLCAWSVEQGGDTDTQYFGPGTRLTVL.

V is TRBV4-1 and J is TRBJ2-5; TRBD2 matches at 11 bases. The CDR3 loop spans 16 amino acids. J gave up 5 bases and V 4 bases, and 9 bases lay outside the gene matches. The germline V gene has CDR1 MGHRA and CDR2 YSYEKL. In DNA, the CDR3 is TGCGCCAGCAGCCCGCTCCTAGCGGGGGGCGGGGAGACCCAGTACTTC. Translating gives CASSPLLAGGGETQYF.

V gene TRBV7-3 combines with J gene TRBJ1-1; D is ambiguous. This CDR3 has 12 residues. Germline CDR1 reads SGHTA; CDR2 reads FQGTGA. Trimming removed 4 bases from V and 7 bases from J, with 10 bases in between. The CDR3 coding sequence is TGTGCCAGCAGCTCATTGGTCGGTGAAGCTTTCTTT. Protein sequence: CASSSLVGEAFF. The full variable domain, in which reference TRBV7-3 and TRBJ1-1 provide the parts outside the CDR3, is GAGVSQTPSNKVTEKGKYVELRCDPISGHTALYWYRQSLGQGPEFLIYFQGTGAADDSGLPNDRFFAVRPEGSVSTLKIQRTERGDSAVYLCASSSLVGEAFFGQGTRLTVV.

The gene calls are TRBV7-2 and TRBJ2-2; a weak D match, TRBD1 (5 bases). CDR3 size: 14 residues. V was cut by 5 bases and J by 3 bases, with 10 bases left in between. Germline V gene data show CDR1 as SGHTA and CDR2 as FQGNSA. CDR3 nucleotide sequence: TGTGCCAGCAGCCCGGACACATACACCGGGGAGCTGTTTTTT. This encodes CASSPDTYTGELFF. Combining the CDR3 with reference TRBV7-2 and TRBJ2-2 gives the whole variable domain GAGVSQSPSNKVTEKGKDVELRCDPISGHTALYWYRQSLGQGLEFLIYFQGNSAPDKSGLPSDRFSAERTGGSVSTLTIQRTQQEDSAVYLCASSPDTYTGELFFGEGSRLTVL.

The gene calls are TRBV5-4 and TRBJ2-7, with D possibly matching TRBD2 (5 bases). CDR1 and CDR2 (germline): SGHNT, YYREEE (reference sequence). This CDR3 is built from 13 residues. V was clipped by 3 bases and J by 5 bases, with 12 bases between them. CDR3 loop: CASSSLGGHEQYF. The CDR3 DNA reads as TGTGCCAGCAGCTCCCTTGGAGGACACGAGCAGTACTTC.

The rearrangement uses TRBV27 and TRBJ1-6; D is possibly TRBD1 (5 bases). This CDR3 is 16 amino acids long. Trimming cost V 6 bases and J 7 bases, with 19 bases left between them. Germline-derived CDR1 and CDR2 are MNHEY and SMNVEV (reference sequence). The CDR3 spells CASSSRTFSGNSPLHF. The CDR3 nucleotides are TGTGCCAGCAGCTCCAGGACGTTTTCAGGGAATTCACCCCTCCACTTT.

The chain carries TRBV7-2 and TRBJ2-3, with 7 bases fitting TRBD2. Looked up from germline, CDR1 is SGHTA and CDR2 is FQGNSA. The J segment lost 2 bases and the V segment lost 3 bases, leaving 2 bases of the junction unmatched. This CDR3 is built from 14 residues. CDR3 sequence: CASSFWDYTDTQYF. DNA of the CDR3: TGTGCCAGCAGCTTCTGGGACTACACAGATACGCAGTATTTT.

To note about this clone: The sample carries other DNA sequences with the same CDR3. The rearrangement links TRBV6-1 to TRBJ1-2; TRBD1 agrees at 7 bases. The CDR3 consists of 14 residues. Germline V gives CDR1 MNHNS, CDR2 SASEGT. The V and J ends lost 3 bases and 7 bases, in that order; junction bases with no gene match: 8. CDR3 bases: TGTGCCAGCAGTGACCCGGACAGGAGCGGTGGCTACACCTTC. Its protein is CASSDPDRSGGYTF.

The V and J genes are TRBV7-2 and TRBJ2-5; 7 bases match TRBD2. Germline CDR1 is SGHTA and CDR2 is FQGNSA. The CDR3 is made up of 17 amino acids. V gave up 3 bases and J gave up 1 base; unmatched junction bases: 11. The CDR3 loop reads CASSFHGQAGFQETQYF. Here the CDR3 DNA reads TGTGCCAGCAGCTTCCATGGTCAAGCGGGGTTCCAAGAGACCCAGTACTTC.

The chain carries TRBV15 and TRBJ2-2; 10 bases map to TRBD1. The CDR3 has 19 amino acids. V shed 5 bases and J 5 bases; nucleotides not matched to a gene: 17. The germline V gene has CDR1 LNHNV and CDR2 YYDKDF (reference sequence). The CDR3 nucleotides read TGTGCCACCAGCCCCTTCCGACAGGGGGCGCCCCTAGGTACCGGGGAGCTGTTTTTT. As protein: CATSPFRQGAPLGTGELFF.

The gene calls are TRBV5-1 and TRBJ2-3, with TRBD2 identical over 11 bases. CDR3 size: 15 residues. V shed 4 bases, J shed 3 bases, and the junction held 4 bases outside the gene matches. Germline V gene lookup returns CDR1 SGHRS and CDR2 YFSETQ. CDR3 amino acids: CASSRSGGGTDTQYF. CDR3 bases: TGCGCCAGCAGCCGTAGCGGGGGGGGGACAGATACGCAGTATTTT.

The chain carries TRBV9 and TRBJ2-7; 8 positions agree with TRBD1. The CDR3 contains 15 residues. V lost 2 bases to trimming and J lost 0 bases; unmatched junction nucleotides: 4. Germline-derived CDR1 and CDR2 are SGDLS and YYNGEE. CDR3 nucleotides: TGTGCCAGCAGCGTGGGACAGGCGAGCTCCTACGAGCAGTACTTC. Its protein is CASSVGQASSYEQYF.

In this sample, this clone turned up a few times. The chain uses TRBV28 and TRBJ1-1; D unresolved. Looked up from germline, CDR1 is MDHEN and CDR2 is SYDVKM. V shed 4 bases and J shed 2 bases, with 17 bases lying between them. The CDR3 loop spans 16 amino acids. The CDR3 loop reads CASSSHGLSGNTEAFF. In nucleotides, the CDR3 is TGTGCCAGCAGTTCTCACGGACTATCAGGAAACACTGAAGCTTTCTTT.

The chain links TRBV7-2 to TRBJ2-2, with 11 bases that match TRBD2. With V trimmed by 0 bases and J by 6 bases, 3 bases remained unmatched. The germline gives CDR1 SGHTA, CDR2 FQGNSA. CDR3 size: 16 residues. The CDR3 coding sequence is TGTGCCAGCAGCTTAGCGCTAGCGGGAGGTGCCGGGGAGCTGTTTTTT. It translates to CASSLALAGGAGELFF.

The CDR3 nucleotides are TGTGCCAGCCTTCGGACAGGGGTAGCAGATACGCAGTATTTT. Its translation is CASLRTGVADTQYF. The V gene is TRBV7-8, the J gene TRBJ2-3; TRBD1 matches at 9 bases. From germline, CDR1 is SGHVS and CDR2 FQNEAQ. The CDR3 consists of 14 residues. The junction had 7 bases not matched to a gene; V was cut back by 8 bases and J by 4 bases.

This clone was detected once. The J gene is TRBJ2-7, the V gene TRBV5-1, with TRBD1 as a possible D gene (6 bases). The V gene lost 3 bases and the J gene lost 5 bases, with 18 bases spanning the gap. The length of the CDR3 is 15 residues. CDR1 SGHRS and CDR2 YFSETQ come from the germline V gene. The CDR3 DNA reads as TGCGCCAGCAGCTGGGGTGGGACACCGGTGGACGAGCAGTACTTC. It codes for CASSWGGTPVDEQYF.

The chain employs TRBV7-6 and TRBJ2-3, with 7 bases that match TRBD1. This CDR3 has 15 residues. V lost 5 bases, J lost 3 bases, and 8 bases stayed unmatched. The germline gives CDR1 SGHVS, CDR2 FNYEAQ. The CDR3 sequence: CASSLRQGMTDTQYF. Written as DNA, the CDR3 is TGTGCCAGCAGCCTCCGACAGGGTATGACAGATACGCAGTATTTT.

This chain joins TRBV5-1 and TRBJ1-5; 8 bases match TRBD1. CDR3 size: 15 residues. With 1 base clipped from V and 8 bases from J, the junction kept 8 bases outside the gene matches. CDR1 is SGHRS, CDR2 YFSETQ, per germline. The CDR3 DNA follows: TGCGCCAGCAGCTTGACCGGGGACAGGCGGGAGCCCCAGCATTTT. Its translation is CASSLTGDRREPQHF.

The CDR3 is CASSYQGAVAFF. DNA for the CDR3: TGTGCCAGCAGTTACCAAGGGGCTGTGGCTTTCTTT. V gene TRBV27 combines with J gene TRBJ1-1; D is possibly TRBD1 (5 bases). CDR1 MNHEY and CDR2 SMNVEV come from the germline V gene (reference sequence). The CDR3 extends over 12 amino acids. Trimming removed 4 bases from V and 11 bases from J, with 14 bases in between.

This chain uses TRBV9 with TRBJ2-7, with 7 bases fitting TRBD2. V dropped 0 bases and J dropped 2; count of bases not matched to a gene: 5. CDR1 is SGDLS and CDR2 is YYNGEE in the germline V gene. This CDR3 spans 15 amino acids. CDR3 nucleotides: TGTGCCAGCAGCGTAGCGGCGGGACTACCCTACGAGCAGTACTTC. Residues: CASSVAAGLPYEQYF.

This clone was seen a single time. This sequence joins TRBV7-3 and TRBJ2-7; 11 positions match TRBD1. The CDR3 covers 15 residues. Germline CDR1 is SGHTA and CDR2 is FQGTGA. After removal of 5 bases from V and 5 bases from J, the junction contained 8 bases not matched to a gene. DNA for the CDR3: TGTGCCAGCAGCCCGGACCGGACAGGGGGCAACGAGCAGTACTTC. The encoded protein is CASSPDRTGGNEQYF.

The J gene is TRBJ2-2, the V gene TRBV6-5; D gene ambiguous. The V end was cut by 6 bases, the J end by 6 bases, with 14 bases between. CDR1 and CDR2 (germline): MNHEY, SVGAGI. The CDR3 is 14 residues long. This CDR3 is CASSPSVWAGELFF. Here the CDR3 DNA reads TGTGCCAGCAGCCCAAGCGTATGGGCCGGGGAGCTGTTTTTT.